Presented here are 8 T cell receptor beta chains from one specimen sequenced in a study of cytomegalovirus exposure and HLA in healthy donors. Primers: 60 Vbeta forward and 13 Jbeta reverse. The data were produced by immunoSEQ multiplex PCR, yet TCRdb's version contains in-frame clones alone and is incomplete. The repertoire includes around 150,000 clones, about three quarters of them detected once, and roughly 2% sits in the top ten. Sequencing was carried out using PBMCs. These receptors were collected from a female donor in good health and CMV-seronegative.

The chain employs TRBV7-2 and TRBJ2-5, with 8 bases lining up with TRBD2. The tail of the sequence fits TRBJ2-7 better, so the J call may be wrong. The CDR3 has 15 residues. CDR1 SGHTA and CDR2 FQGNSA come from the germline V gene. DNA for the CDR3: TGTGCCAGCAGCCTCTTTAGCGGGATGGTTTACGAGCAGTACTTC. This encodes CASSLFSGMVYEQYF.

V gene TRBV6-5 combines with J gene TRBJ1-6; a weak D match, TRBD1 (5 bases). V was shortened by 0 bases and J by 7 bases, with 10 bases between the two germline ends. The CDR3 has 15 residues. CDR1 and CDR2 from the germline V gene are MNHEY and SVGAGI. The CDR3 region is CASSYSKGKNSPLHF. As DNA, the CDR3 is TGTGCCAGCAGTTACTCGAAGGGGAAGAATTCACCCCTCCACTTT.

This clone was picked up a small number of times. V gene TRBV28 combines with J gene TRBJ2-1; 11 bases agree with TRBD1. Looked up from germline, CDR1 is MDHEN and CDR2 is SYDVKM. The CDR3 has 17 amino acids. Trimming removed 3 bases from V and 3 bases from J; junction bases left unmatched: 7. CDR3 DNA: TGTGCCAGCAGTTTTTGGCGGGGACAGGGGGTCTACAATGAGCAGTTCTTC. This translates into CASSFWRGQGVYNEQFF.

About this clone itself: The same CDR3 can be traced to other DNA sequences in this sample. CDR3 nucleotide sequence: TGTGCCTGGAGTGTAAGAGGGGAGACCCAGTACTTC. Protein sequence: CAWSVRGETQYF. The chain is built from TRBV30 and TRBJ2-5; the D gene is possibly TRBD2 (5 bases). Germline values: CDR1 GTSNPN, CDR2 SVGIG (reference sequence). Trimming left V 0 bases short and J 5 bases short, with 7 bases between. The CDR3 spans 12 residues. Filled out from reference TRBV30 and TRBJ2-5, the complete variable domain reads SQTIHQWPATLVQPVGSPLSLECTVEGTSNPNLYWYRQAAGRGLQLLFYSVGIGQISSEVPQNLSASRPQDRQFILSSKKLLLSDSGFYLCAWSVRGETQYFGPGTRLLVL.

The CDR3 DNA sequence: TGTGCCAGCCACAAAGGGGGGGGTACTACTGAAGCTTTCTTT. Translated, it gives CASHKGGGTTEAFF. The chain employs TRBV6-5 and TRBJ1-1; D might be TRBD1 (6 bases). The CDR3 runs 14 residues. Trimming removed 8 bases at V and 5 bases at J, with 18 bases between. Germline V lookup: CDR1 MNHEY, CDR2 SVGAGI.

The chain joins TRBV5-4 to TRBJ1-2; D is perhaps TRBD1 (6 bases). CDR1 SGHNT and CDR2 YYREEE come from the germline V gene (reference sequence). The V and J ends lost 4 bases and 4 bases respectively, with 11 bases between them. CDR3 length: 13 residues. CDR3 coding DNA: TGTGCCAGCAGCCCCGGACAGCTCTATGGCTACACCTTC. Translation: CASSPGQLYGYTF.

The V gene is TRBV6-5, the J gene TRBJ2-3; D is possibly TRBD2 (5 bases). The germline V gene has CDR1 MNHEY and CDR2 SVGAGI. V lost 7 bases and J 1 base, leaving 15 bases between the germline ends. CDR3 size: 15 residues. CDR3 sequence: CASTPRGSGTDTQYF. The CDR3 bases are TGTGCCAGCACTCCTCGAGGGTCCGGCACAGATACGCAGTATTTT.

This clone was counted once. The chain couples TRBV5-5 to TRBJ2-5; D not certain. Germline CDR1 reads SGHKS; CDR2 reads YYEKEE (reference sequence). This CDR3 region has 13 residues. With 1 base removed from V and 2 bases from J, the gap between germline ends came to 6 bases. The chain's CDR3 is CASSLYSQETQYF. For the CDR3, the DNA is TGTGCCAGCAGCTTGTACAGTCAAGAGACCCAGTACTTC.